Each of the 17 T cell receptor beta chains below was sequenced from the same sample in a study of brain T cells in children with intractable seizures. Assay: immunoSEQ multiplex PCR; the TCRdb copy retains only in-frame clones and omits some. The sample lists over 95,000 clones; roughly 92% were seen once. Material: peripheral blood, obtained at surgery. These receptors all come from a boy in the first two years of life with hemimegalencephaly and intractable seizures.

The rearrangement uses TRBV19 and TRBJ2-3; 11 bases align to TRBD2. Germline CDR1 and CDR2: LNHDA and SQIVND (reference sequence). V lost 5 bases, J lost 0 bases, and 4 bases stayed unmatched. The CDR3 covers 16 residues. CDR3 region: CASSVRTSGSTDTQYF. In DNA, the CDR3 is TGTGCCAGTAGTGTCCGGACTAGCGGGAGCACAGATACGCAGTATTTT.

This chain links TRBV27 with TRBJ2-1; TRBD2 agrees at 10 bases. There are 17 residues in the CDR3. Germline values: CDR1 MNHEY, CDR2 SMNVEV (reference sequence). The J segment lost 5 bases and the V segment lost 1 base, leaving 8 bases of the junction unmatched. The CDR3: CASSLFGLAGAHNEQFF. CDR3 bases: TGTGCCAGCAGTTTATTTGGGCTAGCGGGAGCCCACAATGAGCAGTTCTTC.

To note about this clone: The sample contains more than one DNA sequence encoding this CDR3. The chain is built from TRBV10-3 and TRBJ2-3; no clear D gene. The CDR3 sequence is 12 residues long. Trimming shortened V by 3 bases and J by 4 bases, and 5 bases separated the two germline ends. The germline V gene encodes CDR1 ENHRY and CDR2 SYGVKD. CDR3 protein: CAISDGADTQYF. The CDR3 nucleotides are TGTGCCATCAGTGACGGCGCAGATACGCAGTATTTT.

The genes are TRBV4-1 and TRBJ2-1; D remains unclear. Germline assignment: CDR1 MGHRA and CDR2 YSYEKL. The CDR3 length is 13 residues. V was clipped by 1 base and J by 4 bases, with 5 bases between them. The CDR3 sequence is CASSQAGYNEQFF. The CDR3 DNA sequence: TGCGCCAGCAGCCAAGCAGGTTACAATGAGCAGTTCTTC.

The chain carries TRBV7-2 and TRBJ2-3, with 9 bases identical to TRBD1. Germline CDR1 reads SGHTA; CDR2 reads FQGNSA. CDR3 length: 17 amino acids. V was clipped by 10 bases and J by 2 bases; unmatched bases: 16. The CDR3 DNA is TGTGCCACCCGCCGGAGCAAGGGACAGGGAGTCACAGATACGCAGTATTTT. Translation gives CATRRSKGQGVTDTQYF.

The rearrangement uses TRBV5-1 and TRBJ2-6, with 8 bases matching TRBD2. Germline CDR1 SGHRS, CDR2 YFSETQ. The CDR3 spans 18 residues. The J segment lost 2 bases and the V segment lost 4 bases, leaving 11 bases of the junction unmatched. The CDR3 reads CASSRILPGGAGANVLTF. In DNA, the CDR3 is TGCGCCAGCAGCCGGATCCTCCCCGGGGGGGCTGGGGCCAACGTCCTGACTTTC.

V usage is TRBV7-2 and J usage is TRBJ1-2, with TRBD1 matching 7 bases. Germline-derived CDR1 and CDR2 are SGHTA and FQGNSA. The CDR3 is made up of 16 amino acids. V shed 4 bases and J 8 bases; nucleotides not matched to a gene: 16. The CDR3 sequence is CASSSEPGQLSKGYTF. The CDR3 nucleotides are TGTGCCAGCAGCTCCGAACCGGGACAGCTCTCTAAGGGCTACACCTTC.

The rearrangement uses TRBV10-2 and TRBJ2-1, with 8 bases aligning to TRBD1. The CDR3 is 13 residues long. Trimming at V came to 3 bases and at J to 9 bases, leaving 4 bases not matched to a gene. CDR1 and CDR2 (germline): WSHSY, SAAADI. CDR3 sequence: CASSDRGRSEQFF. As DNA, the CDR3 is TGCGCCAGCAGTGACAGGGGGCGAAGTGAGCAGTTCTTC.

As for this clone: Within the sample, other DNA sequences also encode this same CDR3. The chain combines TRBV2 with TRBJ1-2, with D unresolved. The V gene lost 0 bases and the J gene lost 5 bases, with 4 bases spanning the gap. Looked up from germline, CDR1 is SNHLY and CDR2 is FYNNEI. The CDR3 extends over 12 amino acids. CDR3 bases: TGTGCCAGCAGTGAAGCGGGGTATGGCTACACCTTC. Protein sequence: CASSEAGYGYTF.

This CDR3 is CASSPGQGLEKLFF. The CDR3 DNA reads as TGTGCCAGCAGTCCGGGACAGGGGCTTGAAAAACTGTTTTTT. The chain combines TRBV2 with TRBJ1-4; 10 nucleotides align to TRBD1. This CDR3 contains 14 residues. The J segment lost 7 bases and the V segment lost 5 bases, leaving 4 bases of the junction unmatched. Germline V lookup: CDR1 SNHLY, CDR2 FYNNEI.

V usage is TRBV27 and J usage is TRBJ1-6; 9 bases line up with TRBD1. After removal of 8 bases from V and 10 bases from J, the junction contained 3 bases not matched to a gene. The CDR3 runs 12 residues. In germline, CDR1 is MNHEY, CDR2 SMNVEV (reference sequence). The CDR3 coding sequence is TGTGCCAGCTCCACAGGGGGCTCACCCCTCCACTTT. Translating gives CASSTGGSPLHF.

This clone has only a few counts. The CDR3, as DNA: TGTGCCAGCAGTTTATACACTGTTAATTCACCCCTCCACTTT. Its translation is CASSLYTVNSPLHF. This chain links TRBV27 with TRBJ1-6, with D unclear. Looked up from germline, CDR1 is MNHEY and CDR2 is SMNVEV (reference sequence). This CDR3 spans 14 amino acids. Trimming removed 1 base from V and 6 bases from J, with 7 bases in between.

The CDR3 region is CASIKYDSNQPQHF. CDR3 sequence (DNA): TGTGCCAGCATAAAGTATGATAGCAATCAGCCCCAGCATTTT. The chain recombines TRBV6-5 with TRBJ1-5, with D hard to call. CDR1 and CDR2 (germline): MNHEY, SVGAGI. V was clipped by 7 bases and J by 0 bases, with 10 bases between them. CDR3 length: 14 residues.

The chain links TRBV3-1 (or the pseudogene TRBV3-2) to TRBJ2-7; D possibly corresponds to TRBD1 (6 bases). The CDR3 is made up of 13 amino acids. The germline CDR1 and CDR2 sequences are LGHDT and YNNKEL (reference sequence). The ends were cut back, 4 bases at V and 3 bases at J, with 10 bases in the middle. The CDR3 coding sequence is TGTGCCAGCAGCCGGGGACATTTCTACGAGCAGTACTTC. Amino acid sequence: CASSRGHFYEQYF.

This clone was counted once. The rearrangement uses TRBV9 and TRBJ2-5, with 10 positions matching TRBD1. CDR3 length equals 15 residues. Germline lookup yields CDR1 SGDLS and CDR2 YYNGEE. Trimming at V came to 4 bases and at J to 4 bases, leaving 7 bases not matched to a gene. The CDR3 DNA is TGTGCCAGCAGCCCACCGGGACAGGGGAGAGAGACCCAGTACTTC. This translates into CASSPPGQGRETQYF.

The chain employs TRBV18 and TRBJ2-7; 8 nucleotides agree with TRBD2. V lost 3 bases, J lost 6 bases, and 16 bases stayed unmatched. Germline CDR1 is KGHSH and CDR2 is LQKENI. The length of the CDR3 is 17 residues. The CDR3 protein is CASSPLSSGMGLSEQYF. For the CDR3, the DNA is TGTGCCAGCTCACCTCTGAGTAGCGGGATGGGGTTAAGCGAGCAGTACTTC.

J is TRBJ2-5 and V is TRBV30; D is unresolved. This CDR3 is 13 amino acids long. The germline V gene encodes CDR1 GTSNPN and CDR2 SVGIG (reference sequence). Trimming cost V 2 bases and J 2 bases, with 9 bases left between them. The CDR3 sequence is CAWSSRLQETQYF. The CDR3, as DNA: TGTGCCTGGAGTTCGCGGTTACAAGAGACCCAGTACTTC.